This TCR beta chain is drawn from a study of PD-1 blockade in classical Hodgkin lymphoma. Study-wide points: CD4+ but not CD8+ TCR diversity rose significantly by C4D1. The origin of the repertoire differences remains undefined, with disease activity or prior therapy as possible causes. Complete responders' diversity at baseline resembled that of newly diagnosed patients.

Concerning this clone: Its antigen is not identified.

The method was immunoSEQ multiplex PCR; TCRdb's version includes in-frame clones alone and lacks a portion of them. The sample lists approximately 160,000 clones, 78% occurring once. Each of the patients experienced relapse following autologous stem cell transplantation, and their brentuximab vedotin exposure differed. Germline-derived CDR1 and CDR2 are SEHNR and FQNEAQ (reference sequence). Trimming removed 5 bases from V and 4 bases from J, with 12 bases in between. CDR3 size: 13 residues. This TCR was recovered from a human donor with classical Hodgkin lymphoma. The specimen was peripheral blood mononuclear cells (PBMCs), collected before the second cycle of nivolumab. The gene calls are TRBV7-9 and TRBJ2-7, with D uncertain. CDR3 protein: CASSPRVGYEQYF. CDR3 nucleotide sequence: TGTGCCAGCAGCCCTCGGGTAGGGTACGAGCAGTACTTC.